This T cell receptor (beta chain) was documented in a study of blood T cells in healthy people across ages. This CDR3 has 11 amino acids. Germline loops: CDR1 MGHDK, CDR2 SYGVNS. V was trimmed by 8 bases and J by 7 bases, leaving 11 bases between them. A J-beta primer mix and a sample-barcoded 5' primer were used in a second PCR of roughly 6 to 11 cycles. TCRdb re-derived calls from the 5' RACE reads in MiXCR, one entry per CDR3 protein. The table lists fewer than 650,000 distinct CDR3 sequences, around a quarter of them singletons. This clonotype was observed a handful of times. These sequences were also reported in another study, on T cells of mothers and their children. This second study says: There were over 9.5 million TCR beta CDR3 reads from each mother and approximately 3 million from each child.

The source material was blood. The TCR was taken from a boy between 2 and 10 years old in good health. The chain combines TRBV25-1 with TRBJ1-1, with D hard to call. The CDR3 reads CASFRFGEAFF. CDR3 bases: TGTGCCAGCTTCCGTTTCGGTGAAGCTTTCTTT.